The 12 T cell receptor beta chains below come from one sample, sequenced in a study of spatial heterogeneity in lung cancer. Time point here: sample taken at primary tumor resection. From tumor, nontumor lung or frozen PBMC, whole RNA was taken unsorted for sequencing. TCRdb re-called the 5' RACE reads through MiXCR, storing one row per CDR3 protein. The sample has 82,000 or so distinct CDR3 sequences; around 12% are singletons. The specimen was PBMCs, collected at surgery. The receptors derive from a male donor with early-stage non-small cell lung cancer.

This clonotype was counted only a few times. The chain combines TRBV20-1 with TRBJ2-1; D remains ambiguous. Trimming pared 0 bases from V and 6 bases from J, leaving 12 bases between. The CDR3 covers 14 residues. From germline, CDR1 is DFQATT and CDR2 SNEGSKA (reference sequence). The CDR3 region has the DNA TGCAGTGCTAGAGATCTCCCAACATTCAATGAGCAGTTCTTC. Protein product: CSARDLPTFNEQFF.

This clonotype was seen a few times. The V gene is TRBV19, the J gene TRBJ2-2; the match to TRBD2 covers 7 bases. CDR3 size: 14 residues. Germline CDR1 is LNHDA and CDR2 is SQIVND (reference sequence). With V trimmed by 4 bases and J by 2 bases, 1 base remained unmatched. The CDR3 DNA follows: TGTGCCAGTAGTAGCGGGAGTAACACCGGGGAGCTGTTTTTT. This sequence encodes CASSSGSNTGELFF.

This clonotype was picked up a small number of times. The chain has TRBV3-1 and TRBJ2-1; 11 nucleotides match TRBD2. This CDR3 is built from 15 residues. From germline, CDR1 is LGHDT and CDR2 YNNKEL (reference sequence). The V gene end was trimmed by 6 bases and the J gene end by 5 bases; junction bases not matched to a gene: 6. CDR3 DNA: TGTGCCAGCAGGGCGGGGACTAGCGGACACAATGAGCAGTTCTTC. This gives the protein CASRAGTSGHNEQFF.

This clonotype showed up many times. V gene TRBV15 combines with J gene TRBJ2-3; 11 nucleotides line up with TRBD2. Trimming at V came to 3 bases and at J to 0 bases, leaving 11 bases not matched to a gene. The germline CDR1 and CDR2 sequences are LNHNV and YYDKDF (reference sequence). This CDR3 spans 19 amino acids. CDR3 in amino acids: CATSSDPEGTSGSTDTQYF. CDR3 bases: TGTGCCACCAGCAGTGATCCCGAGGGGACTAGCGGTAGCACAGATACGCAGTATTTT.

V and J are TRBV10-3 and TRBJ2-2; no reliable D call. Per germline, CDR1 ENHRY and CDR2 SYGVKD. This CDR3 is built from 15 residues. Trimming left V 5 bases short and J 1 base short, with 11 bases between. The CDR3 spells CAISPLSENTGELFF. For the CDR3, the DNA is TGTGCCATCAGTCCTTTGAGCGAGAACACCGGGGAGCTGTTTTTT.

The J gene is TRBJ2-2, the V gene TRBV29-1; perhaps D is TRBD1 or TRBD2 (5 bases each). The germline V and J ends were trimmed by 6 bases and 2 bases, with 13 bases remaining between them. Germline CDR1 is SQVTM and CDR2 is ANQGSEA. The CDR3 length is 14 residues. The CDR3 nucleotides read TGCAGCGTGTCCGGGACCCTTAACACCGGGGAGCTGTTTTTT. It specifies CSVSGTLNTGELFF.

The genes are TRBV28 and TRBJ1-2, with a tentative D call TRBD1 (5 bases). The CDR3 spans 12 residues. Germline-derived CDR1 and CDR2 are MDHEN and SYDVKM. The V gene lost 6 bases and the J gene lost 5 bases, with 10 bases spanning the gap. DNA for the CDR3: TGTGCCAGCAGGGGACCCCTTTATGGCTACACCTTC. It is translated as CASRGPLYGYTF.

The chain carries TRBV6-1 and TRBJ1-1, with D perhaps TRBD1 (5 bases). The V gene's germline CDR1 is MNHNS and CDR2 SASEGT. V lost 6 bases and J lost 0, with 8 bases in between. The CDR3 contains 13 residues. Here the CDR3 reads CASRRGLNTEAFF. The CDR3 nucleotides read TGTGCCAGCAGACGGGGCCTGAACACTGAAGCTTTCTTT.

The chain couples TRBV28 to TRBJ1-2; unclear D gene. V lost 6 bases, J lost 4 bases, and 9 bases lay in between. The CDR3 is made up of 12 amino acids. Germline V gene sequence: CDR1 MDHEN, CDR2 SYDVKM. CDR3 in amino acids: CASSPVAYGYTF. The CDR3 nucleotides are TGTGCCAGCAGCCCCGTGGCCTATGGCTACACCTTC.

This clonotype has more than one count but fewer than ten. The chain recombines TRBV7-9 with TRBJ2-1; TRBD2 aligns across 9 bases. The junction had 10 bases not matched to a gene; V was cut back by 4 bases and J by 6 bases. The CDR3 extends over 16 amino acids. The germline V gene has CDR1 SEHNR and CDR2 FQNEAQ (reference sequence). The CDR3 DNA reads TGTGCCAGCAGCTCACCGGGACTAGCCTCAGTCAATGAGCAGTTCTTC. It specifies CASSSPGLASVNEQFF.

This clonotype was detected ten times or more. This rearrangement joins TRBV7-6 to TRBJ1-5; the D is unclear. CDR3 length: 13 amino acids. V lost 0 bases, J lost 5 bases, and 5 bases lay in between. Germline V lookup: CDR1 SGHVS, CDR2 FNYEAQ. DNA for the CDR3: TGTGCCAGCAGCTTAGCATCGGATCAGCCCCAGCATTTT. Amino acid sequence: CASSLASDQPQHF.

This clonotype came up a few times. This chain connects TRBV30 to TRBJ1-2; weak D call: TRBD1 (5 bases). Trimming shortened V by 0 bases and J by 4 bases, and 15 bases separated the two germline ends. Germline V gene lookup returns CDR1 GTSNPN and CDR2 SVGIG (reference sequence). The CDR3 totals 15 residues. CDR3 nucleotides: TGTGCCTGGAGTGTATCACCAGGGCCGGGCTATGGCTACACCTTC. Amino acids: CAWSVSPGPGYGYTF.